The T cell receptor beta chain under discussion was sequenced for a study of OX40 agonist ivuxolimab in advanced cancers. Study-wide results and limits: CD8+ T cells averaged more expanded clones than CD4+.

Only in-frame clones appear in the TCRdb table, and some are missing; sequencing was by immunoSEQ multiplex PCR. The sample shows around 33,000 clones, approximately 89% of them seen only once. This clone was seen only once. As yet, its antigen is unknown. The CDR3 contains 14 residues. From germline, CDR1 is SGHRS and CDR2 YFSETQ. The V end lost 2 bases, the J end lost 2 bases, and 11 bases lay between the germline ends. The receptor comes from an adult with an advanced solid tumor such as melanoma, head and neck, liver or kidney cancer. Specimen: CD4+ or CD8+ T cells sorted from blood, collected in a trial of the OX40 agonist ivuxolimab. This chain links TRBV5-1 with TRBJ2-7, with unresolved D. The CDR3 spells CASSFNPDTYEQYF. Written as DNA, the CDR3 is TGCGCCAGCAGCTTTAACCCGGATACCTACGAGCAGTACTTC.